The source of this TCR beta chain is a study of OX40 agonist ivuxolimab in advanced cancers. Overall study context: Ivuxolimab doses were 0.01, 0.1, 0.3, 1.5, 3 or 10 mg/kg every 2 weeks. Study-level points and caveats: Clones of CD4+ and CD8+ blood T cells grew by week 6 at doses of 0.1 to 3.0 mg/kg.

Assay used: immunoSEQ multiplex PCR; TCRdb lists only in-frame clones, some missing. The sample comprises roughly 50,000 clones, around 77% of which are singletons, and 6.3% rests with the top ten. Remarks on this clone: Its antigen is unknown.

Germline CDR1 MDHEN, CDR2 SYDVKM. V lost 2 bases to trimming and J lost 3 bases, with 10 bases between them. The length of the CDR3 is 14 residues. The chain is built from TRBV28 and TRBJ1-2, with a weak D call TRBD1 (6 bases). The material was CD4+ or CD8+ T cells sorted from blood, obtained in a trial of the OX40 agonist ivuxolimab. The TCR was taken from an adult with an advanced solid tumor such as melanoma, head and neck, liver or kidney cancer. For the CDR3, the DNA is TGTGCCAGCAGTTTAGGGGGGGCTTACTATGGCTACACCTTC. It translates to CASSLGGAYYGYTF.